This TCR beta chain was recovered during a study of graft-versus-host responses after intestinal transplantation. Study as a whole: Once they had received anti-thymocyte globulin induction, all recipients took tacrolimus and steroids for around 3 years. Study-wide findings and caveats: Where graft-donor T cell macrochimerism was present, patients had high graft-versus-host to host-versus-graft clonal ratios in allografts.

This clone showed up just once. Its antigen is undetermined. Germline lookup yields CDR1 MNHEY and CDR2 SMNVEV (reference sequence). The CDR3 spans 15 residues. The V end lost 5 bases, the J end lost 6 bases, and 16 bases lay between the germline ends. Here immunoSEQ multiplex PCR was the method, and the copy in TCRdb shows in-frame clones only, minus some. The sample records approximately 120,000 clones, just over 90% being singletons. This sequence originates from a human donor who received an intestinal transplant. Specimen: unstimulated CD4+ T cells sorted from spleen or lymph node cells, collected before intestinal transplant. The chain recombines TRBV27 with TRBJ2-2, with a tentative D call TRBD2 (5 bases). The CDR3 region has the DNA TGTGCCAGCAGTCCCCCGGGAAGACCCGCCGGGGAGCTGTTTTTT. Translation: CASSPPGRPAGELFF.